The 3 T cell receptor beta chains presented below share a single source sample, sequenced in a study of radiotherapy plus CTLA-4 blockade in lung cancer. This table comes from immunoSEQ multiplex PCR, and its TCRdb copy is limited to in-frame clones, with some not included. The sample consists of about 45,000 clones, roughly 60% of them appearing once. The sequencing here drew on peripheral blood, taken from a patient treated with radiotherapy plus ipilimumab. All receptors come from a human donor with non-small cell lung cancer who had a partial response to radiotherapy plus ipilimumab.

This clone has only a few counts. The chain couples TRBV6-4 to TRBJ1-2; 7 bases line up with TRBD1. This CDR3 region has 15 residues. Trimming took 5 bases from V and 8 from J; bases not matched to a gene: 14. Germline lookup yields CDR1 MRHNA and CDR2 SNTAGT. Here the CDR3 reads CASSFSTGIPRGYTF. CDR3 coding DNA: TGTGCCAGCAGTTTCTCGACAGGGATCCCCCGGGGCTACACCTTC.

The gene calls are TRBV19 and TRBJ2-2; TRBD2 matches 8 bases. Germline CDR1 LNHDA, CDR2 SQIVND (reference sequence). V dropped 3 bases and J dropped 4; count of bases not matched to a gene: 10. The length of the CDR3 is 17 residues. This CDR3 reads CASSIGSGRRVTGELFF. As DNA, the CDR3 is TGTGCCAGTAGTATTGGGAGCGGGAGACGGGTCACCGGGGAGCTGTTTTTT. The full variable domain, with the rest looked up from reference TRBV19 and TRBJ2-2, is DGGITQSPKYLFRKEGQNVTLSCEQNLNHDAMYWYRQDPGQGLRLIYYSQIVNDFQKGDIAEGYSVSREKKESFPLTVTSAQKNPTAFYLCASSIGSGRRVTGELFFGEGSRLTVL.

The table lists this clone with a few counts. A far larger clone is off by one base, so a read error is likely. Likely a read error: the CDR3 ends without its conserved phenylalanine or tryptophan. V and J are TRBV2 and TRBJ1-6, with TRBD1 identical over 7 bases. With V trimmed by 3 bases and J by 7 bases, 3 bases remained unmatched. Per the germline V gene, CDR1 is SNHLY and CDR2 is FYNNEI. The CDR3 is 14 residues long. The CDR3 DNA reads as TGTGCCAGCAGTGATAACAGGGGCAATTCACCCCTCCACCTT. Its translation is CASSDNRGNSPLHL.